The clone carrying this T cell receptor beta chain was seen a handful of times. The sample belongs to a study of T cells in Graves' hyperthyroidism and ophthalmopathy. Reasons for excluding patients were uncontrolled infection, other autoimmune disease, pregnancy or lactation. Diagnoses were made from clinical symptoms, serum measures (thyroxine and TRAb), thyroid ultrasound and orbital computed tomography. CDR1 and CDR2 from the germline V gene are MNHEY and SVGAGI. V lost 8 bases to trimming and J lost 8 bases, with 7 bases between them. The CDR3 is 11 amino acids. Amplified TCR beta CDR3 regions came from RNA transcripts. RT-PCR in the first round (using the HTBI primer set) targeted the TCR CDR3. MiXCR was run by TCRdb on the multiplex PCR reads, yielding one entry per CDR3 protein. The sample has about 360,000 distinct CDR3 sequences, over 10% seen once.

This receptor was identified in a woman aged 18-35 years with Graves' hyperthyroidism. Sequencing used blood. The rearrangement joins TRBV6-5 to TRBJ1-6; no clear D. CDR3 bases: TGTGCCAGCCAATCGGATTCACCCCTCCACTTT. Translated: CASQSDSPLHF.